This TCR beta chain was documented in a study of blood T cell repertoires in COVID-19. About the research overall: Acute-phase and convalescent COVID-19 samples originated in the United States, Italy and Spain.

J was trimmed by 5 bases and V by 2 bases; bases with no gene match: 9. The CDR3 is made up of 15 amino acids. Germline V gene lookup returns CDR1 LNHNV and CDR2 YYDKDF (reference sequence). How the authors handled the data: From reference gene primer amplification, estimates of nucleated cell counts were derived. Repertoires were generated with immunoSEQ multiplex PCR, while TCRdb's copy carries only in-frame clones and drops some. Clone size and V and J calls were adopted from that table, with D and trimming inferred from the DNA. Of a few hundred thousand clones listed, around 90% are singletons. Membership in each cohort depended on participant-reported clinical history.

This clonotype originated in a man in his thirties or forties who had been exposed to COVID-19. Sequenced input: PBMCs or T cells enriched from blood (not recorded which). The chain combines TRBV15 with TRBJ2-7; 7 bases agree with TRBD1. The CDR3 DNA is TGTGCCACCAGCAGATCGGGACAGTCAGGGGACGAGCAGTACTTC. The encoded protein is CATSRSGQSGDEQYF.